A single sample gave rise to the 19 T cell receptor beta chains below, sequenced in a study of shared clonotypes between healthy human individuals. TCRdb's copy holds only in-frame clones and misses some; the assay was immunoSEQ multiplex PCR. The sample lists over 1.5 million clones, nearly 99% occurring once. Sequenced sample: naive CD4+ T cells sorted from blood. Noted subset: CD45RA+ positively selected. The receptors stem from a man aged 30 to 39 in good health.

V is TRBV7-3 and J is TRBJ2-4; 7 positions agree with TRBD1. V was clipped by 5 bases and J by 13 bases; unmatched bases: 11. CDR3 length: 13 amino acids. Germline V gene lookup returns CDR1 SGHTA and CDR2 FQGTGA. In DNA form, the CDR3 reads TGTGCCAGCAGCACAGCCCCGGACAGGCACCAGTACTTC. Translation gives CASSTAPDRHQYF.

CDR3 coding DNA: TGTGCCAGCAGCACCGATTCTTTCGGGGAGCTGTTTTTT. This codes for CASSTDSFGELFF. J is TRBJ2-2 and V is TRBV5-4; D not resolved. This CDR3 comprises 13 residues. Trimming took 4 bases from V and 7 from J, leaving 11 bases between them. The germline V gene has CDR1 SGHNT and CDR2 YYREEE (reference sequence).

This chain joins TRBV28 and TRBJ1-5; 7 positions match TRBD1. The CDR3 sequence is 14 residues long. The germline CDR1 and CDR2 sequences are MDHEN and SYDVKM. The V segment lost 4 bases and the J segment 9 bases; nucleotides outside the gene matches: 9. CDR3 sequence: CASSSPGQSLPQHF. CDR3 DNA sequence: TGTGCCAGCAGTTCCCCGGGACAGTCTTTGCCCCAGCATTTT.

The chain is built from TRBV6-5 and TRBJ2-1; 8 nucleotides match TRBD2. The CDR3 is 14 amino acids. After removal of 5 bases from V and 5 bases from J, the junction contained 5 bases not matched to a gene. The germline gives CDR1 MNHEY, CDR2 SVGAGI. The CDR3 nucleotides read TGTGCCAGCAGTAGGCGGGAGGTCAACAATGAGCAGTTCTTC. Protein sequence: CASSRREVNNEQFF.

The chain couples TRBV5-4 to TRBJ2-4; the D gene is possibly TRBD2 (6 bases). Trimming shortened V by 3 bases and J by 1 base, and 11 bases separated the two germline ends. The CDR3 length is 15 residues. Germline loops: CDR1 SGHNT, CDR2 YYREEE (reference sequence). The CDR3 nucleotides are TGTGCCAGCAGCTCCTACGGAGGGGCCAAAAACATTCAGTACTTC. This codes for CASSSYGGAKNIQYF.

The J gene is TRBJ2-1, the V gene TRBV27; 10 nucleotides line up with TRBD2. V lost 6 bases, J lost 3 bases, and 8 bases stayed unmatched. This CDR3 comprises 16 residues. Germline loops: CDR1 MNHEY, CDR2 SMNVEV (reference sequence). The CDR3 coding sequence is TGTGCCAGCAGCATAGCGGGAGGACTTTTCTACAATGAGCAGTTCTTC. Translated: CASSIAGGLFYNEQFF.

J is TRBJ1-1 and V is TRBV9, with D possibly TRBD1 on 6 matching bases. The V and J ends lost 0 bases and 1 base respectively, with 13 bases between them. Germline CDR1 reads SGDLS; CDR2 reads YYNGEE. The CDR3 has 16 residues. The CDR3: CASSVAAGAWNTEAFF. DNA for the CDR3: TGTGCCAGCAGCGTAGCGGCAGGGGCGTGGAACACTGAAGCTTTCTTT.

This sequence joins TRBV6-1 and TRBJ2-1; no clear D. CDR3 size: 12 residues. The germline V gene encodes CDR1 MNHNS and CDR2 SASEGT. Trimming took 6 bases from V and 9 from J, leaving 12 bases between them. CDR3 in amino acids: CASSGVVGEQFF. CDR3 coding DNA: TGTGCCAGCAGCGGAGTGGTCGGTGAGCAGTTCTTC.

The chain joins TRBV28 to TRBJ1-1; possible D gene TRBD1, 5 bases. The CDR3 length is 15 residues. CDR1 MDHEN and CDR2 SYDVKM come from the germline V gene. Trimming cost V 2 bases and J 3 bases, with 13 bases left between them. CDR3 sequence (DNA): TGTGCCAGCAGTTTACAGGGATCCAAGGACACTGAAGCTTTCTTT. Translated: CASSLQGSKDTEAFF.

The rearrangement uses TRBV29-1 and TRBJ2-3; the D gene is possibly TRBD2 (5 bases). The V end was cut by 7 bases, the J end by 5 bases, with 13 bases between. The germline gives CDR1 SQVTM, CDR2 ANQGSEA. This CDR3 has 12 residues. CDR3 amino acids: CSETREGDTQYF. The CDR3 region has the DNA TGCAGCGAAACCCGAGAGGGAGATACGCAGTATTTT.

This chain connects TRBV29-1 to TRBJ2-1; D remains ambiguous. Germline lookup yields CDR1 SQVTM and CDR2 ANQGSEA. The CDR3 runs to 10 residues. Trimming took off 7 bases at V and 11 bases at J, with 12 bases between the two ends. CDR3 protein: CSASAAQQFF. The DNA for the CDR3 is TGCAGCGCTTCGGCAGCCCAGCAGTTCTTC.

This rearrangement joins TRBV6-6 to TRBJ1-2; 7 nucleotides line up with TRBD1. CDR3 size: 14 residues. J gave up 2 bases and V 3 bases, and 3 bases lay outside the gene matches. Germline V gene lookup returns CDR1 MNHNY and CDR2 SVGAGI (reference sequence). CDR3 region: CASSYEDRNYGYTF. The CDR3 DNA reads as TGTGCCAGCAGTTATGAGGACAGGAACTATGGCTACACCTTC.

This clone came up once. V and J are TRBV18 and TRBJ2-1, with D possibly being TRBD2 (6 bases). The CDR3 totals 14 residues. Germline CDR1 and CDR2: KGHSH and LQKENI. V was shortened by 0 bases and J by 7 bases, with 10 bases between the two germline ends. The CDR3 sequence is CASSPPAGPNEQFF. CDR3 DNA sequence: TGTGCCAGCTCACCACCGGCGGGGCCTAATGAGCAGTTCTTC.

V is TRBV14 and J is TRBJ1-4; no firm D call. Germline-derived CDR1 and CDR2 are SGHDN and FVKESK. The CDR3 extends over 15 amino acids. V was trimmed by 1 base and J by 5 bases, leaving 11 bases between them. The chain's CDR3 is CASSQVGPVNEKLFF. The CDR3 DNA sequence: TGTGCCAGCAGCCAAGTTGGCCCCGTGAATGAAAAACTGTTTTTT.

The chain joins TRBV5-6 to TRBJ2-1; possibly TRBD2 for D (5 bases). The germline V gene has CDR1 SGHDT and CDR2 YYEEEE. The CDR3 runs 15 residues. V lost 5 bases and J lost 0, with 12 bases in between. In nucleotides, the CDR3 is TGTGCCAGCAGTCCTAGCACGAGCTCCTACAATGAGCAGTTCTTC. As protein: CASSPSTSSYNEQFF.

The V and J genes are TRBV27 and TRBJ2-7, with 9 bases aligning to TRBD1. This CDR3 is built from 14 residues. Trimming took 4 bases from V and 6 from J; bases not matched to a gene: 7. CDR1 MNHEY and CDR2 SMNVEV come from the germline V gene (reference sequence). For the CDR3, the DNA is TGTGCCAGCAGTTCCCGGGACAGGGTTAGCGAGCAGTACTTC. Its translation: CASSSRDRVSEQYF.

The CDR3 sequence: CATSNSLAQYF. DNA for the CDR3: TGTGCCACCAGCAATTCCCTCGCCCAGTACTTC. The chain recombines TRBV15 with TRBJ2-5; the D is unclear. V was clipped by 4 bases and J by 9 bases, with 9 bases between them. The CDR3 sequence is 11 residues long. Germline V gives CDR1 LNHNV, CDR2 YYDKDF (reference sequence).

The chain recombines TRBV2 with TRBJ2-2; D is ambiguous. V lost 3 bases and J 0 bases, leaving 11 bases between the germline ends. The CDR3 sequence is 16 residues long. CDR1 and CDR2 (germline): SNHLY, FYNNEI. CDR3 DNA: TGTGCCAGCAGTGATATGGGCGCGGCGAACACCGGGGAGCTGTTTTTT. Translation: CASSDMGAANTGELFF.

In this sample, this clone turned up once. The rearrangement links TRBV4-3 to TRBJ2-3; D may correspond to TRBD1 or TRBD2 (6 bases each). Between the trimmed V and J ends, which lost 8 bases and 4 bases, there was a span of 28 bases. There are 18 residues in the CDR3. Germline CDR1 reads LGHNA; CDR2 reads YSLEER. The DNA of the CDR3 is TGCGCCAGCGCCAGTGGTCTAGGGGGACTCCTCGAGGCAGATACGCAGTATTTT. Translation: CASASGLGGLLEADTQYF.